This passage covers 10 T cell receptor beta chains from one sample sequenced in a study of CD8+ T cells in alopecia areata. Regarding treatment: oral pan-JAK inhibitor, 5-10 mg twice daily. After isolation, RNA underwent reverse transcription to generate cDNA as the sequencing template. The data were produced by immunoSEQ multiplex PCR, yet TCRdb's version contains in-frame clones alone and is incomplete. In the table there are about 260,000 clones, 60% of which are singletons. The sequences come from CD4+ T cells sorted from blood, collected around week 52, from a patient treated with tofacitinib. The receptors derive from a human donor with alopecia areata.

The chain is built from TRBV10-3 and TRBJ2-3; no definite D call. The germline V gene has CDR1 ENHRY and CDR2 SYGVKD. Between the trimmed V and J ends, which lost 2 bases and 1 base, there was a span of 10 bases. CDR3 length: 15 amino acids. The CDR3 DNA reads as TGTGCCATCAGTGAGATTTCCCCGGGCACAGATACGCAGTATTTT. This encodes CAISEISPGTDTQYF.

This clone has only a few counts. The chain employs TRBV18 and TRBJ1-1; D is perhaps TRBD1 (5 bases). V dropped 2 bases and J dropped 1 base, with 8 bases sitting between them. The germline CDR1 and CDR2 sequences are KGHSH and LQKENI. This CDR3 has 14 residues. CDR3 coding DNA: TGTGCCAGCTCACCAAGGGGAGGGAACACTGAAGCTTTCTTT. It yields the protein CASSPRGGNTEAFF.

This clone has just one count. The chain links TRBV10-3 to TRBJ2-5; D not certain. V lost 3 bases, J lost 4 bases, and 6 bases lay in between. The CDR3 loop spans 12 amino acids. Per germline, CDR1 ENHRY and CDR2 SYGVKD. The chain's CDR3 is CAISEPGETQYF. In DNA, the CDR3 is TGTGCCATCAGTGAACCGGGAGAGACCCAGTACTTC.

This clone was counted at least ten times. The gene calls are TRBV5-4 and TRBJ2-1; the D is unclear. The CDR3 has 15 amino acids. The germline V and J ends were trimmed by 0 bases and 5 bases, with 12 bases remaining between them. The germline gives CDR1 SGHNT, CDR2 YYREEE (reference sequence). CDR3 residues: CASSLAPISHNEQFF. As DNA, the CDR3 is TGTGCCAGCAGCTTGGCCCCGATTAGCCACAATGAGCAGTTCTTC.

The chain links TRBV30 to TRBJ1-2, with TRBD1 as a possible D gene (5 bases). CDR3 length: 13 amino acids. V was clipped by 2 bases and J by 2 bases, with 9 bases between them. The germline V gene has CDR1 GTSNPN and CDR2 SVGIG (reference sequence). The CDR3: CAWSSRGNYGYTF. CDR3 sequence (DNA): TGTGCCTGGAGTTCGCGGGGCAACTATGGCTACACCTTC. Full variable domain (outside the CDR3, taken from reference TRBV30 and TRBJ1-2): SQTIHQWPATLVQPVGSPLSLECTVEGTSNPNLYWYRQAAGRGLQLLFYSVGIGQISSEVPQNLSASRPQDRQFILSSKKLLLSDSGFYLCAWSSRGNYGYTFGSGTRLTVV.

V usage is TRBV5-6 and J usage is TRBJ2-5; D is perhaps TRBD1 (6 bases). The assigned J gene may be wrong: the sequence end matches TRBJ2-7 better. The CDR3 length is 14 residues. Germline CDR1 reads SGHDT; CDR2 reads YYEEEE. The chain's CDR3 is CASSPRTRGYEQYF. In DNA, the CDR3 is TGTGCCAGCAGCCCGAGGACCAGGGGCTACGAGCAGTACTTC.

A few counts support this clone. CDR3 bases: TGTGCCAGCAGTGAAAGGGGCTACTACGAGCAGTACTTC. Translation: CASSERGYYEQYF. The chain carries TRBV2 and TRBJ2-7; D possibly corresponds to TRBD1 (5 bases). Trimming removed 2 bases at V and 3 bases at J, with 8 bases between. The V gene's germline CDR1 is SNHLY and CDR2 FYNNEI. This CDR3 spans 13 amino acids.

The rearrangement links TRBV9 to TRBJ2-3; D is uncertain. CDR1 and CDR2 (germline): SGDLS, YYNGEE. Trimming took off 4 bases at V and 4 bases at J, with 7 bases between the two ends. This CDR3 is 12 amino acids long. CDR3 sequence (DNA): TGTGCCAGCAGCCCCCTCCCAGATACGCAGTATTTT. Its translation: CASSPLPDTQYF.

This clone was detected only a few times. This chain uses TRBV7-2 with TRBJ2-5, with D unclear. Trimming stripped 6 bases from V and 1 base from J, with 9 bases between. CDR1 and CDR2 from the germline V gene are SGHTA and FQGNSA. The CDR3 runs 13 residues. The CDR3 DNA is TGTGCCAGCAGTCGGACCCCCCAAGAGACCCAGTACTTC. Protein sequence: CASSRTPQETQYF.

The chain combines TRBV7-8 with TRBJ1-2, with a possible D match to TRBD1 (5 bases). Germline values: CDR1 SGHVS, CDR2 FQNEAQ. With 4 bases removed from V and 0 bases from J, the gap between germline ends came to 21 bases. This CDR3 comprises 18 residues. The CDR3 bases are TGTGCCAGCAGCTCGACGCCCACTGGGACTGCAGCTAACTATGGCTACACCTTC. This encodes CASSSTPTGTAANYGYTF.